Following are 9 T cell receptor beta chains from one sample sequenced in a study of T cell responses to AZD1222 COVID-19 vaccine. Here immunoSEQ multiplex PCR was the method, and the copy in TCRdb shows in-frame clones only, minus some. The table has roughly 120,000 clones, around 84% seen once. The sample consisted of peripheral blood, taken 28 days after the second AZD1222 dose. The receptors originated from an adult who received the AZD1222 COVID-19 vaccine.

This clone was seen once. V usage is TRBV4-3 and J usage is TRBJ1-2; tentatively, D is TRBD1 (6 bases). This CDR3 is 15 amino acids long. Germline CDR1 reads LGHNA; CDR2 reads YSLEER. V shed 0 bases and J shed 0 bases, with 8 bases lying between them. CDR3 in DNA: TGCGCCAGCAGCCAAGATAGGGGGTCTAACTATGGCTACACCTTC. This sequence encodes CASSQDRGSNYGYTF.

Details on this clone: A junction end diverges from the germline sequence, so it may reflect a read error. CDR3 in amino acids: CASSLAVLAPLF. The CDR3 bases are TGTGCCAGCAGTTTAGCGGTCCTAGCGCCCCTCTTC. The chain uses TRBV12-3 or TRBV12-4 and TRBJ2-1; TRBD2 might be the D (6 bases). The length of the CDR3 is 12 residues.

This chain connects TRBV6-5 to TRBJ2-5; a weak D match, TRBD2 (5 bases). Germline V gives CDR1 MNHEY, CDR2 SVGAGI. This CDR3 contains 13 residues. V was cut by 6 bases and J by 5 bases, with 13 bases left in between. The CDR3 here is CASRGPSGETQYF. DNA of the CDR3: TGTGCCAGCAGGGGCCCCAGCGGCGAGACCCAGTACTTC.

CDR3 in amino acids: CASRLGDYNSPLHF. The CDR3 DNA is TGTGCCAGCAGGTTGGGGGATTATAATTCACCCCTCCACTTT. This chain connects TRBV7-6 to TRBJ1-6; perhaps TRBD1 as D (5 bases). CDR3 length equals 14 residues. Per the germline V gene, CDR1 is SGHVS and CDR2 is FNYEAQ. The V gene lost 6 bases and the J gene lost 4 bases, with 10 bases spanning the gap. Drawing the rest from reference TRBV7-6 and TRBJ1-6, the complete variable domain is GAGVSQSPRYKVTKRGQDVALRCDPISGHVSLYWYRQALGQGPEFLTYFNYEAQQDKSGLPNDRFSAERPEGSISTLTIQRTEQRDSAMYRCASRLGDYNSPLHFGNGTRLTVT.

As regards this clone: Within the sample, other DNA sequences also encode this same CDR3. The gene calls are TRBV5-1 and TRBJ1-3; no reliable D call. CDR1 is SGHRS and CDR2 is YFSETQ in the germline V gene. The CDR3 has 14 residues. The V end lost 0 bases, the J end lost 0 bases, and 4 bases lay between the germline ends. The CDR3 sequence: CASSLDSSGNTIYF. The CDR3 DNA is TGCGCCAGCAGCTTGGACAGCTCTGGAAACACCATATATTTT.

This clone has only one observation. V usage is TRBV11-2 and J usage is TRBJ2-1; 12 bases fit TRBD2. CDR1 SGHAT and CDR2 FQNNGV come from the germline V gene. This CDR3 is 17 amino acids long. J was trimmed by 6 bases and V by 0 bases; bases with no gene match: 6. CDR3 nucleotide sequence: TGTGCCAGCAGCTTAGAGATCGGACTAGCGGGACCCAATGAGCAGTTCTTC. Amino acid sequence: CASSLEIGLAGPNEQFF.

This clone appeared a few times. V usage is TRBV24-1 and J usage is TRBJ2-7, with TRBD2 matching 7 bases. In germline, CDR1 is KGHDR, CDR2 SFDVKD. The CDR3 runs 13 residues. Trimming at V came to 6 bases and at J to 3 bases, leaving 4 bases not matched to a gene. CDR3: CATSRGGYYEQYF. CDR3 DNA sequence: TGTGCCACCAGTCGGGGAGGGTACTACGAGCAGTACTTC.

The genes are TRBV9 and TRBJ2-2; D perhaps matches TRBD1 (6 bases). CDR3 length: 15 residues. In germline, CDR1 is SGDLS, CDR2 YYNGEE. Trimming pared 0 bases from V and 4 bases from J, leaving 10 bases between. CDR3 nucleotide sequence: TGTGCCAGCAGCGTAGCGGGCAGGGGCACCGGGGAGCTGTTTTTT. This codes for CASSVAGRGTGELFF.

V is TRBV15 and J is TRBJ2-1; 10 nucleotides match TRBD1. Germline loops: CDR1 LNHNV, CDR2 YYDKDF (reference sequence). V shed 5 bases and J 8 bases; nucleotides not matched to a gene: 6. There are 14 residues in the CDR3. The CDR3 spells CATSPQGTGDEQFF. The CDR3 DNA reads TGTGCCACCAGCCCCCAGGGGACAGGGGATGAGCAGTTCTTC.